These 23 T cell receptor beta chains were all obtained from the same sample, sequenced in a study of post-analysis software for immune sequencing data. Findings and limits, study-wide: Included in a set of roughly five TRBV segments more frequent in patients than controls were TRBV5-6, TRBV5-1 and TRBV20-1.

Unique-molecular-identifier-tagged TCR beta cDNA libraries were used. In TCRdb, the PCR reads were re-called with MiXCR into one record per CDR3 protein. This table has hundreds of thousands of distinct CDR3 sequences, around 64% appearing once. For these TCRs, the target antigens are not known. Sequencing was performed on blood. The receptors were sampled from a girl aged 2 to 9 with multiple sclerosis.

The CDR3 region has the DNA TGTGCCAGCAGCTTAGCTGGGGGTGCAAATACGCAGTATTTT. Translation: CASSLAGGANTQYF. The V gene is TRBV7-9, the J gene TRBJ2-3; D tentatively reads TRBD1 or TRBD2 (5 bases each). From germline, CDR1 is SEHNR and CDR2 FQNEAQ (reference sequence). V was shortened by 0 bases and J by 7 bases, with 11 bases between the two germline ends. The CDR3 consists of 14 residues. The full variable domain, completed using reference TRBV7-9 and TRBJ2-3, is DTGVSQNPRHKITKRGQNVTFRCDPISEHNRLYWYRQTLGQGPEFLTYFQNEAQLEKSRLLSDRFSAERPKGSFSTLEIQRTEQGDSAMYLCASSLAGGANTQYFGPGTRLTVL.

This chain connects TRBV12-3 or TRBV12-4 to TRBJ2-1; 8 positions match TRBD2. This CDR3 has 19 amino acids. J lost 0 bases, V lost 7 bases, and 17 bases had no gene match. CDR3 amino acids: CASTKPGERGTSSYNEQFF. The CDR3 bases are TGTGCCAGCACCAAACCTGGGGAGCGGGGGACCTCCTCCTACAATGAGCAGTTCTTC.

The rearrangement links TRBV7-2 to TRBJ2-1; 13 bases line up with TRBD2. There are 14 residues in the CDR3. The V and J ends lost 5 bases and 9 bases, in that order; junction bases with no gene match: 4. Germline lookup yields CDR1 SGHTA and CDR2 FQGNSA. CDR3 in amino acids: CASSRTSGGLEQFF. CDR3 bases: TGTGCCAGCAGCCGGACTAGCGGGGGACTTGAGCAGTTCTTC. The variable domain in full, completed from reference TRBV7-2 and TRBJ2-1, reads GAGVSQSPSNKVTEKGKDVELRCDPISGHTALYWYRQSLGQGLEFLIYFQGNSAPDKSGLPSDRFSAERTGGSVSTLTIQRTQQEDSAVYLCASSRTSGGLEQFFGPGTRLTVL.

The V call is TRBV6-2 or TRBV6-3, the J call TRBJ2-7, with TRBD2 as a possible D gene (6 bases). Gene TRBJ2-5 matches the end of the DNA better, so the J call may be wrong. The CDR3 runs 13 residues. Germline V gives CDR1 MNHEY, CDR2 SVGEGT. The DNA for the CDR3 is TGTGCCAACAAAAGGGAGGAGTGGGAGACCCAGTACTTC. This encodes CANKREEWETQYF.

CDR3 sequence (DNA): TGCAGCGTTATGGAGCATGGCTACACCTTC. Translated, it gives CSVMEHGYTF. The chain uses TRBV29-1 and TRBJ1-2; D gene uncertain. Germline V gene lookup returns CDR1 SQVTM and CDR2 ANQGSEA. Trimming took off 5 bases at V and 6 bases at J, with 7 bases between the two ends. This CDR3 contains 10 residues. The variable domain in full, completed from reference TRBV29-1 and TRBJ1-2, reads SAVISQKPSRDICQRGTSLTIQCQVDSQVTMMFWYRQQPGQSLTLIATANQGSEATYESGFVIDKFPISRPNLTFSTLTVSNMSPEDSSIYLCSVMEHGYTFGSGTRLTVV.

There are a few counts of this clonotype. The rearrangement links TRBV5-6 to TRBJ1-1; D perhaps matches TRBD1 (5 bases). The V and J ends lost 1 base and 4 bases respectively, with 11 bases between them. Germline CDR1 is SGHDT and CDR2 is YYEEEE. CDR3 length equals 14 residues. The CDR3 is CASSLPREGTEAFF. The CDR3 DNA sequence: TGTGCCAGCAGCTTGCCCAGGGAGGGCACTGAAGCTTTCTTT.

Of note for this clonotype: Compared with germline, one end of the junction differs, possibly owing to a read error. V gene TRBV12-3 or TRBV12-4 combines with J gene TRBJ2-6, with D perhaps matching TRBD1 (6 bases). This CDR3 has 19 amino acids. CDR3: CVSSFSFSLQGSGANVLTF. The CDR3 region has the DNA TGTGTCAGCAGTTTTTCGTTTTCCCTACAGGGTTCTGGGGCCAACGTCCTGACTTTC.

This clonotype has more than one count but fewer than ten. The chain is built from TRBV2 and TRBJ2-7, with TRBD1 identical over 12 bases. The ends lost 8 bases at V and 1 base at J; junction bases unmatched: 12. The germline CDR1 and CDR2 sequences are SNHLY and FYNNEI. This CDR3 region has 17 residues. The CDR3 protein is CASSRLRDRGLSYEQYF. The CDR3 nucleotides are TGTGCCAGCTCACGCCTCCGGGACAGGGGGCTTTCCTACGAGCAGTACTTC.

This chain links TRBV6-2 or TRBV6-3 with TRBJ2-3; 11 bases are a match to TRBD2. V lost 2 bases and J lost 2; bases outside the gene matches: 12. Germline CDR1 is MNHEY and CDR2 is SVGEGT. This CDR3 region has 19 residues. The CDR3 nucleotides are TGTGCCAGCAGTTACCCTAGCGGGGGGACCTCCCCACTCACAGATACGCAGTATTTT. Translation: CASSYPSGGTSPLTDTQYF.

This sequence joins TRBV12-3 or TRBV12-4 and TRBJ2-7; 8 bases align to TRBD2. Trimming at V came to 8 bases and at J to 5 bases, leaving 11 bases not matched to a gene. The CDR3 covers 14 residues. Written as DNA, the CDR3 is TGTGCCAGCGGTCCCCGGACTAGCCCCCACGAGCAGTACTTC. Amino acids: CASGPRTSPHEQYF.

This chain uses TRBV4-1 with TRBJ1-2; D remains ambiguous. Trimming removed 1 base from V and 0 bases from J, with 18 bases in between. CDR3 length: 18 amino acids. In germline, CDR1 is MGHRA, CDR2 YSYEKL. CDR3 amino acids: CASSQVVPRTDTNYGYTF. CDR3 in DNA: TGCGCCAGCAGCCAAGTAGTGCCCAGGACCGATACTAACTATGGCTACACCTTC.

The CDR3 loop reads CASRFRQGAKGQETQYF. The CDR3 DNA reads as TGTGCCAGCAGATTCCGACAGGGGGCGAAAGGCCAAGAGACCCAGTACTTC. The genes are TRBV2 and TRBJ2-5; the match to TRBD1 covers 10 bases. This CDR3 region has 17 residues. CDR1 SNHLY and CDR2 FYNNEI come from the germline V gene. Losses at the gene ends were 6 bases for V and 1 base for J; bases not matched to a gene: 11.

V is TRBV7-2 and J is TRBJ2-3; TRBD2 is a possible D gene (6 bases). The germline V gene has CDR1 SGHTA and CDR2 FQGNSA. The length of the CDR3 is 16 residues. V lost 2 bases and J 0 bases, leaving 12 bases between the germline ends. CDR3 nucleotides: TGTGCCAGCAGCTTAAGGCGGGGCTCAAGCACAGATACGCAGTATTTT. It yields the protein CASSLRRGSSTDTQYF.

This sequence joins TRBV6-4 and TRBJ2-1; 11 bases match TRBD2. The germline V gene encodes CDR1 MRHNA and CDR2 SNTAGT. CDR3 length: 16 residues. V was clipped by 0 bases and J by 4 bases; unmatched bases: 2. CDR3 loop: CASSDSRTSGYNEQFF. CDR3 DNA: TGTGCCAGCAGTGACTCGCGGACTAGCGGGTACAATGAGCAGTTCTTC.

This clonotype has just a few counts. The CDR3 region has the DNA TGCAGCGTGGGGGCGGGACTGGGAGAAAAACTGTTTTTT. Translating it yields CSVGAGLGEKLFF. This sequence joins TRBV29-1 and TRBJ1-4; D may be TRBD1 (6 bases). Trimming pared 6 bases from V and 8 bases from J, leaving 16 bases between. CDR1 SQVTM and CDR2 ANQGSEA come from the germline V gene. This CDR3 region has 13 residues.

J is TRBJ1-2 and V is TRBV3-1; a weak D match, TRBD1 (6 bases). V was clipped by 1 base and J by 10 bases, with 19 bases between them. The CDR3 sequence is 15 residues long. Germline CDR1 LGHDT, CDR2 YNNKEL (reference sequence). CDR3 residues: CASSQGYGTTYIYTF. CDR3 in DNA: TGTGCCAGCAGCCAAGGATACGGGACAACATATATCTACACCTTC.

This clonotype was recorded a few times. The chain employs TRBV29-1 and TRBJ2-6; D is uncertain. The germline gives CDR1 SQVTM, CDR2 ANQGSEA. This CDR3 comprises 16 residues. V gave up 4 bases and J gave up 1 base, with 14 bases separating them. CDR3 protein: CSVGGQRDSGANVLTF. CDR3 bases: TGCAGCGTTGGGGGTCAAAGGGATTCTGGGGCCAACGTCCTGACTTTC.

CDR3 bases: TGTGCCAGCAGCTTGGCGCAGGGGGGGAACACCGGGGAGCTGTTTTTT. Protein product: CASSLAQGGNTGELFF. This chain uses TRBV5-5 with TRBJ2-2, with D possibly TRBD1 on 7 matching bases. The CDR3 runs to 16 residues. Germline lookup yields CDR1 SGHKS and CDR2 YYEKEE (reference sequence). With 0 bases removed from V and 1 base from J, the gap between germline ends came to 10 bases.

This clonotype was observed a few times. The chain is built from TRBV7-9 and TRBJ2-1; weak D call: TRBD2 (5 bases). V lost 5 bases and J 3 bases, leaving 11 bases between the germline ends. The CDR3 extends over 14 amino acids. Germline lookup yields CDR1 SEHNR and CDR2 FQNEAQ (reference sequence). The CDR3 nucleotides are TGTGCCAGCAGCCGACGGGGTAACTACAATGAGCAGTTCTTC. It translates to CASSRRGNYNEQFF.

The rearrangement joins TRBV10-3 to TRBJ2-5; D possibly corresponds to TRBD1 (6 bases). The CDR3 is 18 amino acids. The V end was cut by 4 bases, the J end by 1 base, with 22 bases between. The V gene's germline CDR1 is ENHRY and CDR2 SYGVKD. CDR3 loop: CAISARRVAGVVQETQYF. The DNA for the CDR3 is TGTGCCATCAGTGCCCGGCGGGTGGCAGGGGTCGTCCAAGAGACCCAGTACTTC.

The genes are TRBV27 and TRBJ2-4; possibly TRBD1 for D (5 bases). The CDR3 totals 13 residues. Germline V gene sequence: CDR1 MNHEY, CDR2 SMNVEV (reference sequence). Trimming removed 5 bases at V and 12 bases at J, with 17 bases between. The CDR3 spells CASSPQTETYQYF. The CDR3 bases are TGTGCCAGCAGTCCCCAGACAGAGACGTATCAGTACTTC.

This clonotype was recorded a few times. This chain connects TRBV20-1 to TRBJ2-7; 11 positions match TRBD2. The CDR3 runs 15 residues. V lost 7 bases and J lost 6; bases outside the gene matches: 14. Germline assignment: CDR1 DFQATT and CDR2 SNEGSKA (reference sequence). This CDR3 reads CSVRPRRLAGREQYF. Written as DNA, the CDR3 is TGCAGTGTAAGACCCAGGCGACTAGCGGGACGCGAGCAGTACTTC.

This clonotype was counted between two and nine times. The genes are TRBV29-1 and TRBJ2-7; TRBD2 might be the D (6 bases). The CDR3 extends over 12 amino acids. V lost 5 bases and J lost 3, with 11 bases in between. Germline V lookup: CDR1 SQVTM, CDR2 ANQGSEA. The CDR3 is CSVSKTSYEQYF. The CDR3, as DNA: TGCAGCGTTTCGAAGACTAGCTACGAGCAGTACTTC.